The next 14 T cell receptor beta chains were all read from a single sample in a study of blood T cells in healthy people across ages. Alongside a J-beta primer mix, a sample-barcoded 5' primer served in a second PCR lasting roughly 6 to 11 cycles. TCRdb called the 5' RACE reads again in MiXCR, with one record for every CDR3 protein. The data hold 730,000 or so distinct CDR3 sequences, with approximately 43% observed a single time. The sample consisted of blood. All receptors derive from a woman aged 55 to 70 in good health.

V gene TRBV7-2 combines with J gene TRBJ1-6; D is undetermined. Germline V gene lookup returns CDR1 SGHTA and CDR2 FQGNSA. With 7 bases removed from V and 6 bases from J, the gap between germline ends came to 16 bases. This CDR3 has 15 amino acids. The CDR3 DNA sequence: TGTGCCAGCAACCCGGGAGGGAATCGTAATTCACCCCTCCACTTT. Translation: CASNPGGNRNSPLHF.

This clonotype was observed a handful of times. The rearrangement joins TRBV6-2 or TRBV6-3 to TRBJ2-1, with 12 bases matching TRBD2. This CDR3 comprises 17 residues. Germline CDR1 and CDR2: MNHEY and SVGEGT. Unmatched junction bases numbered 19, after V lost 7 bases and J lost 12 bases. DNA of the CDR3: TGTGCCAGCACCTTGGGGACTAGCGGGTCGCCCGGCAGAGCGCAGTTCTTC. Its translation is CASTLGTSGSPGRAQFF.

This clonotype came up once. Given a much more abundant clone one base away, this may be a read error. This chain links TRBV12-3 or TRBV12-4 with TRBJ2-1; D not resolved. The V end was cut by 2 bases, the J end by 2 bases, with 7 bases between. CDR3 length: 14 amino acids. CDR3: CASSLKLTYNEQFF. The CDR3 DNA is TGTGCCAGCAGTTTAAAACTAACCTACAATGAGCAGTTCTTC.

A few counts support this clonotype. The V gene is TRBV7-8, the J gene TRBJ2-4; 7 bases fit TRBD1. The better agreement between TRBJ2-7 and the DNA end casts doubt on the J call. Germline CDR1 and CDR2: SGHVS and FQNEAQ. The CDR3 extends over 13 amino acids. CDR3 sequence reads: CASSATGPGEQYF. DNA of the CDR3: TGTGCCAGCAGCGCGACAGGGCCGGGCGAGCAGTACTTC.

This clonotype has just a few counts. This rearrangement joins TRBV12-3 or TRBV12-4 to TRBJ1-1; no definite D call. Trimming removed 6 bases from V and 6 bases from J, with 14 bases in between. The CDR3 totals 13 residues. CDR3 DNA: TGTGCCAGCAGCCCCGCTGAGTGGGCTGAAGCTTTCTTT. As protein: CASSPAEWAEAFF.

J is TRBJ2-2 and V is TRBV3-1; D is undetermined. Germline lookup yields CDR1 LGHDT and CDR2 YNNKEL (reference sequence). This CDR3 region has 14 residues. Trimming cost V 0 bases and J 6 bases, with 8 bases left between them. CDR3 sequence (DNA): TGTGCCAGCAGCCAAGAAGCCGGGTCCGGGGAGCTGTTTTTT. Protein sequence: CASSQEAGSGELFF. The full variable domain, in which reference TRBV3-1 and TRBJ2-2 provide the parts outside the CDR3, is DTAVSQTPKYLVTQMGNDKSIKCEQNLGHDTMYWYKQDSKKFLKIMFSYNNKELIINETVPNRFSPKSPDKAHLNLHINSLELGDSAVYFCASSQEAGSGELFFGEGSRLTVL.

This sequence joins TRBV7-2 and TRBJ2-7, with D unclear. The CDR3 sequence is 15 residues long. Germline V gives CDR1 SGHTA, CDR2 FQGNSA. CDR3 nucleotide sequence: TGTGTCACAGCAGCGAACACCGGAAACTACAATGAGCAGTACTTC. This translates into CVTAANTGNYNEQYF.

This clonotype was picked up a small number of times. The chain employs TRBV7-2 and TRBJ1-5; tentative D call: TRBD1 (5 bases). Trimming pared 4 bases from V and 6 bases from J, leaving 13 bases between. Germline CDR1 SGHTA, CDR2 FQGNSA. This CDR3 has 14 amino acids. For the CDR3, the DNA is TGTGCCAGCAGCTCCCCCGGGGGGGGTCAGCCCCAGCATTTT. It yields the protein CASSSPGGGQPQHF.

This rearrangement joins TRBV12-3 or TRBV12-4 to TRBJ1-5; 8 bases agree with TRBD1. V lost 6 bases and J lost 6; bases outside the gene matches: 10. This CDR3 has 15 amino acids. This chain's CDR3 is CASSSEAGGGQPQHF. CDR3 DNA: TGTGCCAGCAGCTCAGAGGCAGGGGGCGGTCAGCCCCAGCATTTT.

V usage is TRBV5-6 and J usage is TRBJ1-1; TRBD1 might be the D (5 bases). The V gene lost 0 bases and the J gene lost 3 bases, with 18 bases spanning the gap. Germline V gives CDR1 SGHDT, CDR2 YYEEEE. The CDR3 sequence is 17 residues long. Here the CDR3 reads CASSLGKGTHLDTEAFF. In DNA, the CDR3 is TGTGCCAGCAGCTTGGGGAAGGGGACCCATTTGGACACTGAAGCTTTCTTT.

The rearrangement links TRBV20-1 to TRBJ2-5; TRBD1 matches at 7 bases. The J call may not be correct, given that the DNA end is closer to TRBJ2-7. CDR3 length equals 12 residues. From germline, CDR1 is DFQATT and CDR2 SNEGSKA (reference sequence). The CDR3 region is CSATTGVSEQYF. Written as DNA, the CDR3 is TGCAGTGCTACCACAGGGGTTAGCGAGCAGTACTTC.

About this clonotype: Given a much more abundant clone one base away, this may be a read error. The chain recombines TRBV12-3 or TRBV12-4 with TRBJ2-3; 7 bases are shared with TRBD1. The CDR3 loop spans 14 amino acids. V lost 7 bases to trimming and J lost 3 bases; unmatched junction nucleotides: 7. The CDR3 DNA follows: TGTGCCAGCACCCAGGGACAGTTAACAGATACGCAGTATTTT. Translated, it gives CASTQGQLTDTQYF.

In this sample, this clonotype turned up a few times. The chain employs TRBV11-2 and TRBJ2-1; D is perhaps TRBD2 (6 bases). In germline, CDR1 is SGHAT, CDR2 FQNNGV. The CDR3 covers 14 residues. The V end lost 5 bases, the J end lost 6 bases, and 14 bases lay between the germline ends. CDR3 in amino acids: CASSLGLLINEQFF. The CDR3 nucleotides read TGTGCCAGCAGCCTGGGACTCCTCATCAATGAGCAGTTCTTC. Based on the CDR3 plus reference TRBV11-2 and TRBJ2-1, the full variable domain is EAGVAQSPRYKIIEKRQSVAFWCNPISGHATLYWYQQILGQGPKLLIQFQNNGVVDDSQLPKDRFSAERLKGVDSTLKIQPAKLEDSAVYLCASSLGLLINEQFFGPGTRLTVL.

The genes are TRBV6-2 or TRBV6-3 and TRBJ2-5, with TRBD2 matching 8 bases. CDR1 MNHEY and CDR2 SVGEGT come from the germline V gene. Germline trimming cut 4 bases from V and 8 bases from J; bases unmatched to any gene: 18. This CDR3 has 17 residues. CDR3 in DNA: TGTGCCAGCAGTTCCCTCCTCGCCAGCGGGAGTAGTGAAACCCAGTACTTC. Its translation: CASSSLLASGSSETQYF.